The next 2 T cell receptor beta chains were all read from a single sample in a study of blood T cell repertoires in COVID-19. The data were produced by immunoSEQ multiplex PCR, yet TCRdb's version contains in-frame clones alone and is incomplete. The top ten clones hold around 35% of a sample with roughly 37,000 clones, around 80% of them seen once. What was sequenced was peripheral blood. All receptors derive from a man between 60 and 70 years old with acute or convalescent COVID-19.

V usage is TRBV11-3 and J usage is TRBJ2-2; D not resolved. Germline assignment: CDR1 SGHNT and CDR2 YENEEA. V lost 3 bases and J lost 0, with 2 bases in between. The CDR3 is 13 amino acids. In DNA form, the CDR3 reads TGTGCCAGCAGCTTCTCGAACACCGGGGAGCTGTTTTTT. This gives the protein CASSFSNTGELFF. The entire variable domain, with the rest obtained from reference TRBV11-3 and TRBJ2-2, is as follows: EAGVVQSPRYKIIEKKQPVAFWCNPISGHNTLYWYLQNLGQGPELLIRYENEEAVDDSQLPKDRFSAERLKGVDSTLKIQPAELGDSAVYLCASSFSNTGELFFGEGSRLTVL.

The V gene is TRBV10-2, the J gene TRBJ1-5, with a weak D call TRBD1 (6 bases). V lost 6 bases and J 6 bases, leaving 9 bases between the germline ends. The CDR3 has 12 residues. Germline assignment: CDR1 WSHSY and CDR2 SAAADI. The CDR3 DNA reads TGCGCCAGCAGAGCAGGGGTTCAGCCCCAGCATTTT. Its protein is CASRAGVQPQHF.